The 27 T cell receptor beta chains below come from one sample, sequenced in a study of cytomegalovirus exposure and HLA in healthy donors. The primer mix had 60 Vbeta and 13 Jbeta primers. Sequencing used immunoSEQ multiplex PCR; TCRdb keeps in-frame clones, though not all of them. The data hold roughly 99,000 clones, with 65% to 85% observed a single time. Material: PBMCs. These receptors originate from a man aged 30 to 39 in good health and CMV-seronegative.

The chain employs TRBV2 and TRBJ2-1; TRBD2 matches at 8 bases. This CDR3 spans 18 amino acids. CDR1 is SNHLY, CDR2 FYNNEI, per germline. V gave up 2 bases and J gave up 7 bases; unmatched junction bases: 16. The CDR3 region is CASSELAGRGGRQNEQFF. DNA of the CDR3: TGTGCCAGCAGTGAACTGGCAGGGCGGGGCGGGAGGCAAAATGAGCAGTTCTTC.

V is TRBV4-2 and J is TRBJ2-7; 8 nucleotides line up with TRBD1. From germline, CDR1 is LGHNA and CDR2 YNFKEQ. Losses at the gene ends were 2 bases for V and 4 bases for J; bases not matched to a gene: 13. CDR3 length: 17 residues. CDR3 DNA: TGTGCCAGCAGCCAATTGGGACACCGGGACAGGCCGTACGAGCAGTACTTC. Encoded protein: CASSQLGHRDRPYEQYF.

V is TRBV13 and J is TRBJ2-5; the match to TRBD2 covers 8 bases. The CDR3 spans 14 residues. After removal of 5 bases from V and 2 bases from J, the junction contained 4 bases not matched to a gene. Looked up from germline, CDR1 is PRHDT and CDR2 is FYEKMQ (reference sequence). The CDR3 DNA is TGTGCCAGCAGCCCGGCTAGCGGGCAAGAGACCCAGTACTTC. Residues: CASSPASGQETQYF.

The chain uses TRBV5-4 and TRBJ2-1, with D tentatively TRBD2 (6 bases). The V end lost 6 bases, the J end lost 5 bases, and 18 bases lay between the germline ends. CDR1 and CDR2 (germline): SGHNT, YYREEE (reference sequence). The CDR3 has 15 residues. The CDR3 nucleotides are TGTGCCAGCACCCCCGGGACTCCTCGCGACAATGAGCAGTTCTTC. This translates into CASTPGTPRDNEQFF.

The gene calls are TRBV11-2 and TRBJ2-1, with 7 bases that match TRBD2. Trimming cost V 3 bases and J 3 bases; bases outside gene matches: 2. The CDR3 has 14 amino acids. Per germline, CDR1 SGHAT and CDR2 FQNNGV. CDR3 DNA sequence: TGTGCCAGCAGCTTTGGACTAGTCTACAATGAGCAGTTCTTC. Translation gives CASSFGLVYNEQFF. The full variable domain, its missing parts supplied by reference TRBV11-2 and TRBJ2-1, is EAGVAQSPRYKIIEKRQSVAFWCNPISGHATLYWYQQILGQGPKLLIQFQNNGVVDDSQLPKDRFSAERLKGVDSTLKIQPAKLEDSAVYLCASSFGLVYNEQFFGPGTRLTVL.

This clone came up a few times. The chain couples TRBV29-1 to TRBJ2-3, with unresolved D. V was clipped by 6 bases and J by 2 bases, with 6 bases between them. Germline V gene data show CDR1 as SQVTM and CDR2 as ANQGSEA. This CDR3 has 11 residues. The CDR3 protein is CSVRSTDTQYF. As DNA, the CDR3 is TGCAGCGTCCGTTCCACAGATACGCAGTATTTT.

The V gene is TRBV5-4, the J gene TRBJ2-1; D may be TRBD1 (6 bases). CDR3 length equals 17 residues. Germline V CDR1 and CDR2: SGHNT, YYREEE (reference sequence). Trimming removed 4 bases from V and 4 bases from J, with 21 bases in between. CDR3 DNA: TGTGCCAGCAGCCAATCTAGCAGGGGCAGGTATTACAATGAGCAGTTCTTC. Amino acid sequence: CASSQSSRGRYYNEQFF.

Details on this clone: Other DNA sequences in this sample translate to the same CDR3. The chain links TRBV27 to TRBJ2-7, with 9 bases identical to TRBD1. Germline V gene sequence: CDR1 MNHEY, CDR2 SMNVEV (reference sequence). The CDR3 is made up of 13 amino acids. Germline trimming cut 6 bases from V and 6 bases from J; bases unmatched to any gene: 6. The CDR3 sequence: CASRYTGGVEQYF. In DNA form, the CDR3 reads TGTGCCAGCAGGTACACAGGGGGCGTCGAGCAGTACTTC.

J is TRBJ1-2 and V is TRBV4-1; 12 nucleotides match TRBD1. Germline CDR1 MGHRA, CDR2 YSYEKL. This CDR3 spans 16 amino acids. J lost 7 bases, V lost 1 base, and 7 bases had no gene match. CDR3: CASSQGMGQGAGGYTF. DNA of the CDR3: TGCGCCAGCAGCCAAGGGATGGGACAGGGGGCGGGTGGCTACACCTTC.

Here the CDR3 reads CASSSGGAGDNEQFF. As DNA, the CDR3 is TGTGCCAGCAGTTCGGGAGGGGCTGGAGACAATGAGCAGTTCTTC. The J gene is TRBJ2-1, the V gene TRBV28; 8 nucleotides line up with TRBD2. J gave up 5 bases and V 4 bases, and 7 bases lay outside the gene matches. In germline, CDR1 is MDHEN, CDR2 SYDVKM. The CDR3 spans 15 residues.

The CDR3 region is CASRIDIRAHNYGYTF. The CDR3 DNA is TGCGCCAGCAGGATCGATATCAGGGCCCATAACTATGGCTACACCTTC. This chain uses TRBV10-1 with TRBJ1-2, with a possible D match to TRBD1 (5 bases). Germline CDR1 WNHNN, CDR2 SYGVQD (reference sequence). Deletions cut 6 bases from V and 1 base from J, with 18 bases between. The CDR3 is 16 amino acids.

The V call is TRBV2, the J call TRBJ1-5; TRBD1 aligns across 9 bases. The trim removed 4 bases at V and 5 bases at J, leaving 9 bases unmatched. Germline assignment: CDR1 SNHLY and CDR2 FYNNEI. This CDR3 region has 16 residues. CDR3: CASSGIGQGLDQPQHF. In DNA, the CDR3 is TGTGCCAGCAGTGGAATAGGACAGGGGCTTGATCAGCCCCAGCATTTT. Together with reference TRBV2 and TRBJ1-5, the CDR3 gives the full variable domain: EPEVTQTPSHQVTQMGQEVILRCVPISNHLYFYWYRQILGQKVEFLVSFYNNEISEKSEIFDDQFSVERPDGSNFTLKIRSTKLEDSAMYFCASSGIGQGLDQPQHFGDGTRLSIL.

This clone was detected a few times. The genes are TRBV6-5 and TRBJ1-6, with D possibly TRBD1 on 5 matching bases. CDR1 MNHEY and CDR2 SVGAGI come from the germline V gene. There are 16 residues in the CDR3. Trimming removed 2 bases from V and 5 bases from J, with 13 bases in between. CDR3 loop: CASSYRETVNNSPLHF. In nucleotides, the CDR3 is TGTGCCAGCAGTTACCGTGAGACAGTCAATAATTCACCCCTCCACTTT.

This rearrangement joins TRBV10-2 to TRBJ2-7; 7 bases are a match to TRBD1. V shed 7 bases, J shed 5 bases, and the junction held 14 bases outside the gene matches. The CDR3 contains 15 residues. Germline V lookup: CDR1 WSHSY, CDR2 SAAADI. The CDR3 DNA follows: TGCGCCAGCAAAGAGGGTCAGGGGGTGTGGGACGAGCAGTACTTC. Amino acid sequence: CASKEGQGVWDEQYF.

This clone was observed once. This chain connects TRBV30 to TRBJ2-6; 7 bases align to TRBD1. The junction had 3 bases not matched to a gene; V was cut back by 2 bases and J by 2 bases. Germline V CDR1 and CDR2: GTSNPN, SVGIG (reference sequence). This CDR3 is built from 15 residues. For the CDR3, the DNA is TGTGCCTGGAGTCTGGGGACAGCTGGGGCCAACGTCCTGACTTTC. Its translation is CAWSLGTAGANVLTF.

The chain joins TRBV5-8 to TRBJ1-5, with no clear D. The CDR3 is 14 amino acids. The ends were cut back, 4 bases at V and 0 bases at J, with 8 bases in the middle. Germline V gene sequence: CDR1 SGHTS, CDR2 YDEGEE. CDR3 protein: CASSPRNSNQPQHF. The DNA of the CDR3 is TGTGCCAGCAGCCCGAGAAATAGCAATCAGCCCCAGCATTTT.

The chain couples TRBV5-8 to TRBJ2-7, with D tentatively TRBD2 (7 bases). The CDR3 covers 15 residues. The V gene's germline CDR1 is SGHTS and CDR2 YDEGEE. V was shortened by 5 bases and J by 6 bases, with 21 bases between the two germline ends. The CDR3 protein is CASRDRGAGDPEQYF. In nucleotides, the CDR3 is TGTGCCAGCAGGGACCGGGGGGCCGGGGACCCCGAGCAGTACTTC.

The CDR3 spells CASSLAEVELYGYTF. As DNA, the CDR3 is TGTGCCAGCAGCTTGGCCGAGGTAGAGTTGTATGGCTACACCTTC. The chain couples TRBV5-4 to TRBJ1-2; D is uncertain. Germline CDR1 SGHNT, CDR2 YYREEE (reference sequence). The CDR3 runs to 15 residues. The ends were cut back, 0 bases at V and 5 bases at J, with 14 bases in the middle.

This chain uses TRBV6-1 with TRBJ2-1; D remains ambiguous. V was trimmed by 6 bases and J by 3 bases, leaving 15 bases between them. From germline, CDR1 is MNHNS and CDR2 SASEGT. The length of the CDR3 is 15 residues. This CDR3 reads CASSPTPAVYNEQFF. The CDR3 coding sequence is TGTGCCAGCAGCCCCACTCCGGCGGTCTACAATGAGCAGTTCTTC.

The CDR3 here is CASSSELAGGYEQYF. CDR3 in DNA: TGTGCCAGCAGCTCTGAACTAGCGGGAGGCTACGAGCAGTACTTC. The V gene is TRBV7-2, the J gene TRBJ2-7; TRBD2 matches 12 bases. CDR1 and CDR2 (germline): SGHTA, FQGNSA. The CDR3 sequence is 15 residues long. Trimming cost V 4 bases and J 3 bases; bases outside gene matches: 4.

The V call is TRBV7-6, the J call TRBJ2-5; a possible D gene is TRBD1 (6 bases). The CDR3 is made up of 14 amino acids. Germline V gene lookup returns CDR1 SGHVS and CDR2 FNYEAQ. V lost 1 base to trimming and J lost 6 bases, with 12 bases between them. CDR3 amino acids: CASSLGQGFQTQYF. In nucleotides, the CDR3 is TGTGCCAGCAGCTTAGGGCAGGGGTTTCAGACCCAGTACTTC.

The chain recombines TRBV9 with TRBJ2-7, with TRBD1 matching over 8 bases. The V segment lost 4 bases and the J segment 2 bases; nucleotides outside the gene matches: 8. This CDR3 contains 15 residues. Germline V CDR1 and CDR2: SGDLS, YYNGEE. The CDR3 region is CASSPRTGPTYEQYF. CDR3 DNA sequence: TGTGCCAGCAGCCCCCGGACAGGGCCCACCTACGAGCAGTACTTC.

This clone was seen at least ten times. Other DNA sequences from this sample encode an identical CDR3 as well. This sequence joins TRBV27 and TRBJ2-1; 11 positions agree with TRBD2. V lost 3 bases and J lost 3; bases outside the gene matches: 1. The CDR3 sequence is 15 residues long. Germline V lookup: CDR1 MNHEY, CDR2 SMNVEV (reference sequence). CDR3 nucleotide sequence: TGTGCCAGCAGTTTGACTAGCGGGAACTACAATGAGCAGTTCTTC. Encoded protein: CASSLTSGNYNEQFF.

This chain joins TRBV7-9 and TRBJ2-3; D uncertain. The CDR3 spans 14 residues. V lost 5 bases to trimming and J lost 2 bases, with 11 bases between them. CDR1 SEHNR and CDR2 FQNEAQ come from the germline V gene (reference sequence). The CDR3 nucleotides read TGTGCCAGCAGCCCATCGGCGGCCACAGATACGCAGTATTTT. As protein: CASSPSAATDTQYF. The entire variable domain, with the rest obtained from reference TRBV7-9 and TRBJ2-3, is as follows: DTGVSQNPRHKITKRGQNVTFRCDPISEHNRLYWYRQTLGQGPEFLTYFQNEAQLEKSRLLSDRFSAERPKGSFSTLEIQRTEQGDSAMYLCASSPSAATDTQYFGPGTRLTVL.

This clone showed up just a few times. The chain combines TRBV6-6 with TRBJ2-7; possible D gene TRBD1, 6 bases. Trimming cost V 8 bases and J 6 bases, with 11 bases left between them. The germline V gene encodes CDR1 MNHNY and CDR2 SVGAGI (reference sequence). The CDR3 has 11 residues. The CDR3 bases are TGTGCCAGCCAAAACAGGGCCGAGCAGTACTTC. This encodes CASQNRAEQYF.

The chain uses TRBV7-8 and TRBJ2-3; D is unresolved. The CDR3 spans 14 residues. Germline CDR1 reads SGHVS; CDR2 reads FQNEAQ. The V end lost 3 bases, the J end lost 2 bases, and 9 bases lay between the germline ends. CDR3: CASSFSPSTDTQYF. The DNA of the CDR3 is TGTGCCAGCAGCTTTAGCCCGTCCACAGATACGCAGTATTTT.

V gene TRBV7-9 combines with J gene TRBJ1-2; possibly TRBD1 for D (5 bases). V shed 3 bases and J shed 3 bases, with 11 bases lying between them. This CDR3 has 14 residues. Looked up from germline, CDR1 is SEHNR and CDR2 is FQNEAQ (reference sequence). The CDR3 reads CASSFTQAHYGYTF. The CDR3 region has the DNA TGTGCCAGCAGCTTTACACAGGCCCACTATGGCTACACCTTC.